Each of the 24 T cell receptor beta chains below was sequenced from the same sample in a study of T cell responses to AZD1222 COVID-19 vaccine. Here immunoSEQ multiplex PCR was the method, and the copy in TCRdb shows in-frame clones only, minus some. The sample has tens of thousands of clones, about 85% seen once. Sequences were derived from peripheral blood, sampled on day 0 of AZD1222 vaccination. These receptors were obtained from an adult in good health.

This chain connects TRBV12-3 or TRBV12-4 to TRBJ2-7; no definite D call. With 5 bases removed from V and 2 bases from J, the gap between germline ends came to 7 bases. The CDR3 totals 12 residues. This chain's CDR3 is CASSRGTYEQYF. The CDR3 nucleotides read TGTGCCAGCAGTCGTGGGACCTACGAGCAGTACTTC.

The chain uses TRBV28 and TRBJ2-3, with 11 bases matching TRBD1. The CDR3 runs to 18 residues. With 5 bases clipped from V and 4 bases from J, the junction kept 14 bases outside the gene matches. Germline assignment: CDR1 MDHEN and CDR2 SYDVKM. The CDR3 sequence is CASSPSLSRTGGPDTQYF. The DNA for the CDR3 is TGTGCCAGCAGTCCGAGCCTCTCCCGGACAGGGGGCCCAGATACGCAGTATTTT. Full variable domain (missing parts from reference TRBV28 and TRBJ2-3): DVKVTQSSRYLVKRTGEKVFLECVQDMDHENMFWYRQDPGLGLRLIYFSYDVKMKEKGDIPEGYSVSREKKERFSLILESASTNQTSMYLCASSPSLSRTGGPDTQYFGPGTRLTVL.

This clone was detected only a few times. The V gene is TRBV6-5, the J gene TRBJ1-1; the D gene is possibly TRBD1 (5 bases). V was trimmed by 2 bases and J by 2 bases, leaving 6 bases between them. The CDR3 covers 13 residues. Looked up from germline, CDR1 is MNHEY and CDR2 is SVGAGI. CDR3 sequence reads: CASSYGGNTEAFF. The CDR3 DNA follows: TGTGCCAGCAGTTACGGGGGAAACACTGAAGCTTTCTTT.

This chain joins TRBV12-3 or TRBV12-4 and TRBJ1-1; D may be TRBD1 (5 bases). This CDR3 spans 13 amino acids. The germline V and J ends were trimmed by 8 bases and 1 base, with 11 bases remaining between them. CDR3 loop: CASHRRGNTEAFF. The CDR3 DNA sequence: TGTGCCAGCCATAGAAGGGGGAACACTGAAGCTTTCTTT.

The chain carries TRBV6-1 and TRBJ2-7; TRBD1 aligns across 11 bases. Trimming at V came to 4 bases and at J to 0 bases, leaving 8 bases not matched to a gene. Germline CDR1 reads MNHNS; CDR2 reads SASEGT. The CDR3 contains 17 residues. CDR3 protein: CASSGDRGSPSSYEQYF. In DNA, the CDR3 is TGTGCCAGCAGTGGGGACAGGGGGTCTCCCTCCTCCTACGAGCAGTACTTC.

This clone showed up just once. The CDR3 here is CASSLGPSTYEQYF. In DNA, the CDR3 is TGTGCCAGCAGTCTAGGACCGAGTACCTACGAGCAGTACTTC. The chain couples TRBV6-2 or TRBV6-3 to TRBJ2-7; unclear D gene. Trimming took off 5 bases at V and 2 bases at J, with 13 bases between the two ends. CDR1 and CDR2 (germline): MNHEY, SVGEGT. The CDR3 spans 14 residues.

The rearrangement links TRBV6-1 to TRBJ1-2, with D perhaps TRBD1 (5 bases). The CDR3 runs 13 residues. V was pared by 1 base and J by 13 bases, with 16 bases between. Germline V gene data show CDR1 as MNHNS and CDR2 as SASEGT. CDR3 coding DNA: TGTGCCAGCAGTGAAGTACAAGGTTGGGGGTCCACCTTC. It is translated as CASSEVQGWGSTF.

Here the CDR3 DNA reads TGTGCCAGCTCACCACGGGAAGGGGGCAATCAGCCCCAGCATTTT. It yields the protein CASSPREGGNQPQHF. The V gene is TRBV18, the J gene TRBJ1-5, with a possible D match to TRBD1 (5 bases). Germline V CDR1 and CDR2: KGHSH, LQKENI. Trimming cost V 1 base and J 2 bases, with 9 bases left between them. CDR3 length: 15 amino acids.

The chain has TRBV5-1 and TRBJ1-2; D may be TRBD1 (5 bases). The V end lost 0 bases, the J end lost 3 bases, and 12 bases lay between the germline ends. The germline gives CDR1 SGHRS, CDR2 YFSETQ. This CDR3 has 15 amino acids. The CDR3 DNA sequence: TGCGCCAGCAGCTTGGTCGGGGGGTCAGACTATGGCTACACCTTC. Translating it yields CASSLVGGSDYGYTF.

The genes are TRBV5-8 and TRBJ1-5; TRBD1 agrees at 7 bases. V lost 4 bases, J lost 4 bases, and 11 bases stayed unmatched. Germline V lookup: CDR1 SGHTS, CDR2 YDEGEE. The CDR3 has 16 amino acids. This CDR3 is CASSRPGQIINQPQHF. The CDR3, as DNA: TGTGCCAGCAGCCGCCCGGGACAGATAATAAATCAGCCCCAGCATTTT.

This clone occurred a few times. This CDR3 is also generated by other DNA sequences in the sample. The gene calls are TRBV7-9 and TRBJ2-1; D gene ambiguous. In germline, CDR1 is SEHNR, CDR2 FQNEAQ (reference sequence). Deletions cut 1 base from V and 7 bases from J, with 2 bases between. This CDR3 is built from 11 residues. The DNA for the CDR3 is TGTGCCAGCAGCTTAGGGAATGAGCAGTTCTTC. It translates to CASSLGNEQFF.

CDR3 nucleotides: TGCAGCGTTGCGGATGCCGGGGAGACCCAGTACTTC. Protein product: CSVADAGETQYF. The V gene is TRBV29-1, the J gene TRBJ2-5; no clear D. Trimming took off 4 bases at V and 5 bases at J, with 11 bases between the two ends. Germline CDR1 reads SQVTM; CDR2 reads ANQGSEA. This CDR3 has 12 residues.

J is TRBJ1-2 and V is TRBV23-1; 7 bases are a match to TRBD1. TRBV23-1 is reported as an ORF; its role is uncertain. The V and J ends lost 0 bases and 4 bases, in that order; junction bases with no gene match: 5. The CDR3 length is 15 residues. CDR3 in amino acids: CASSQSWGTVYGYTF. CDR3 bases: TGCGCCAGCAGTCAATCGTGGGGGACAGTCTATGGCTACACCTTC.

J is TRBJ1-2 and V is TRBV11-2; 7 bases are shared with TRBD1. This CDR3 has 13 amino acids. The V and J ends lost 5 bases and 7 bases, in that order; junction bases with no gene match: 7. CDR1 is SGHAT, CDR2 FQNNGV, per germline. Here the CDR3 DNA reads TGTGCCAGCAGCCCAGGGGGTGTGACTGGCTACACCTTC. Translated, it gives CASSPGGVTGYTF.

The chain couples TRBV6-5 to TRBJ1-6, with a weak D call TRBD1 (5 bases). The CDR3 is made up of 15 amino acids. In germline, CDR1 is MNHEY, CDR2 SVGAGI. V lost 2 bases and J lost 7, with 12 bases in between. The DNA of the CDR3 is TGTGCCAGCAGTTACACAGAGGGGAGGAATTCACCCCTCCACTTT. It codes for CASSYTEGRNSPLHF.

The V and J genes are TRBV7-2 and TRBJ1-5; D is unresolved. In germline, CDR1 is SGHTA, CDR2 FQGNSA. Deletions cut 5 bases from V and 1 base from J, with 12 bases between. CDR3 size: 15 residues. The DNA for the CDR3 is TGTGCCAGCAGCCCCAACGGACTGAGCAATCAGCCCCAGCATTTT. Protein: CASSPNGLSNQPQHF.

The rearrangement uses TRBV7-8 and TRBJ2-2, with D possibly matching TRBD2 (6 bases). The germline V gene encodes CDR1 SGHVS and CDR2 FQNEAQ. CDR3 length equals 17 residues. Trimming left V 2 bases short and J 5 bases short, with 18 bases between. Written as DNA, the CDR3 is TGTGCCAGCAGCTTAAGGGGCACTAGCTCGAGAACCGGGGAGCTGTTTTTT. As protein: CASSLRGTSSRTGELFF.

The chain recombines TRBV10-1 with TRBJ1-4; perhaps TRBD1 as D (5 bases). Germline V gives CDR1 WNHNN, CDR2 SYGVQD (reference sequence). The CDR3 is made up of 18 amino acids. The V and J ends lost 0 bases and 2 bases respectively, with 16 bases between them. The CDR3 reads CASSESAVGGATNEKLFF. The CDR3 DNA follows: TGCGCCAGCAGTGAGTCTGCGGTGGGTGGGGCGACTAATGAAAAACTGTTTTTT.

The chain uses TRBV7-9 and TRBJ1-5; D is uncertain. The V end was cut by 1 base, the J end by 0 bases, with 7 bases between. Germline V lookup: CDR1 SEHNR, CDR2 FQNEAQ (reference sequence). The CDR3 has 15 residues. CDR3 loop: CASSLGGASNQPQHF. The CDR3 DNA follows: TGTGCCAGCAGCTTAGGCGGCGCTAGCAATCAGCCCCAGCATTTT.

The V call is TRBV4-1, the J call TRBJ1-1, with a weak D call TRBD1 (5 bases). V was cut by 1 base and J by 8 bases, with 14 bases left in between. The germline V gene has CDR1 MGHRA and CDR2 YSYEKL. The CDR3 covers 14 residues. DNA of the CDR3: TGCGCCAGCAGCCAAGGGGGAAGGGGTGTAGAAGCTTTCTTT. Translated, it gives CASSQGGRGVEAFF.

The chain carries TRBV28 and TRBJ1-1; 10 bases are a match to TRBD1. CDR1 is MDHEN and CDR2 is SYDVKM in the germline V gene. V lost 10 bases, J lost 2 bases, and 7 bases stayed unmatched. The CDR3 has 14 amino acids. As DNA, the CDR3 is TGTGCCACGGAGACAGGGGGCTCCAACACTGAAGCTTTCTTT. Translated: CATETGGSNTEAFF.

The chain links TRBV4-1 to TRBJ2-5; D may be TRBD2 (7 bases). The CDR3 is made up of 14 amino acids. Germline V gives CDR1 MGHRA, CDR2 YSYEKL. V shed 1 base and J shed 5 bases, with 11 bases lying between them. Written as DNA, the CDR3 is TGCGCCAGCAGCCAAGTAGGGGGGGTTGAGACCCAGTACTTC. Translated, it gives CASSQVGGVETQYF.

V gene TRBV20-1 combines with J gene TRBJ1-5; D gene unclear. Germline CDR1 and CDR2: DFQATT and SNEGSKA (reference sequence). V lost 5 bases and J lost 8, with 10 bases in between. CDR3 size: 11 residues. As DNA, the CDR3 is TGCAGTGCTCCGCCGGCCGAGCCCCAGCATTTT. This codes for CSAPPAEPQHF.

The V and J genes are TRBV7-2 and TRBJ1-1; no definite D call. This CDR3 is built from 14 residues. V was cut by 1 base and J by 1 base, with 7 bases left in between. Germline V gives CDR1 SGHTA, CDR2 FQGNSA. The chain's CDR3 is CASSLGQANTEAFF. The CDR3 nucleotides are TGTGCCAGCAGCTTAGGGCAGGCGAACACTGAAGCTTTCTTT.